The 14 T cell receptor beta chains below come from one sample, sequenced in a study of T cell responses to AZD1222 COVID-19 vaccine. Sequencing used immunoSEQ multiplex PCR; TCRdb keeps in-frame clones, though not all of them. The sample has 65,000 to 100,000 clones, more than 75% seen once; the top ten hold approximately 22%. Sequencing used peripheral blood, obtained on day 0 of AZD1222 vaccination. The source is an adult in good health.

The CDR3 DNA follows: TGTGCCAGCAGCTTCACAGAGGCCCAAGAGACCCAGTACTTC. Translated, it gives CASSFTEAQETQYF. This chain uses TRBV5-5 with TRBJ2-5; D is uncertain. V was clipped by 2 bases and J by 1 base, with 9 bases between them. This CDR3 comprises 14 residues. The V gene's germline CDR1 is SGHKS and CDR2 YYEKEE (reference sequence).

The chain links TRBV5-5 to TRBJ2-7; no definite D call. This CDR3 contains 11 residues. Germline CDR1 reads SGHKS; CDR2 reads YYEKEE (reference sequence). V lost 5 bases to trimming and J lost 3 bases, with 6 bases between them. CDR3 DNA: TGTGCCAGCAGGGTAAACTACGAGCAGTACTTC. It is translated as CASRVNYEQYF.

This clone was observed once. The chain couples TRBV11-3 to TRBJ1-5; 7 bases agree with TRBD1. In germline, CDR1 is SGHNT, CDR2 YENEEA. This CDR3 region has 15 residues. With 4 bases clipped from V and 4 bases from J, the junction kept 7 bases outside the gene matches. The CDR3 nucleotides are TGTGCCAGCAGCTCACCCGGGACAGCTAATCAGCCCCAGCATTTT. Translated: CASSSPGTANQPQHF.

The chain couples TRBV7-9 to TRBJ2-1; perhaps TRBD2 as D (5 bases). The CDR3 loop spans 15 amino acids. V was shortened by 5 bases and J by 9 bases, with 20 bases between the two germline ends. Germline assignment: CDR1 SEHNR and CDR2 FQNEAQ (reference sequence). As DNA, the CDR3 is TGTGCCAGCAGCAGAGGGCCCGGGCCGTCCATTGAGCAGTTCTTC. Its protein is CASSRGPGPSIEQFF.

In this sample, this clone turned up a few times. V is TRBV28 and J is TRBJ1-2; D uncertain. V was trimmed by 4 bases and J by 7 bases, leaving 10 bases between them. The CDR3 has 12 amino acids. The germline V gene has CDR1 MDHEN and CDR2 SYDVKM. The CDR3 reads CASSSPLGGYTF. In nucleotides, the CDR3 is TGTGCCAGCAGTTCCCCCCTAGGTGGCTACACCTTC.

V usage is TRBV3-1 (or the pseudogene TRBV3-2) and J usage is TRBJ2-7; 10 nucleotides align to TRBD2. This CDR3 comprises 17 residues. The V gene end was trimmed by 8 bases and the J gene end by 3 bases; junction bases not matched to a gene: 16. In germline, CDR1 is LGHDT, CDR2 YNNKEL (reference sequence). The CDR3 here is CASPGGAGGSQDYEQYF. CDR3 DNA: TGTGCCAGCCCCGGGGGAGCGGGAGGGTCCCAAGACTACGAGCAGTACTTC.

This clone appeared a single time. V usage is TRBV7-2 and J usage is TRBJ2-7, with D perhaps assigned TRBD1 or TRBD2 (5 bases each). The germline V and J ends were trimmed by 1 base and 5 bases, with 15 bases remaining between them. Per the germline V gene, CDR1 is SGHTA and CDR2 is FQGNSA. The CDR3 loop spans 15 amino acids. The CDR3 sequence: CASSLEFVRDHEQYF. The CDR3 DNA follows: TGTGCCAGCAGCTTAGAGTTTGTGAGGGACCACGAGCAGTACTTC.

The chain joins TRBV28 to TRBJ2-3, with D perhaps TRBD2 (5 bases). The ends were cut back, 5 bases at V and 4 bases at J, with 10 bases in the middle. There are 13 residues in the CDR3. CDR1 and CDR2 from the germline V gene are MDHEN and SYDVKM. The CDR3 DNA reads as TGTGCCAGCAGTGGCAGCGGCCCAGATACGCAGTATTTT. This codes for CASSGSGPDTQYF.

The V call is TRBV10-2, the J call TRBJ1-6, with a possible D match to TRBD1 (6 bases). CDR3 length equals 14 residues. CDR1 and CDR2 (germline): WSHSY, SAAADI. The V end was cut by 8 bases, the J end by 7 bases, with 15 bases between. The CDR3 DNA sequence: TGCGCCAGCTCGGAGGGGGGAACAAATTCACCCCTCCACTTT. Protein product: CASSEGGTNSPLHF.

V gene TRBV3-1 (or the pseudogene TRBV3-2) combines with J gene TRBJ1-6, with a weak D call TRBD1 (5 bases). V lost 3 bases and J 7 bases, leaving 7 bases between the germline ends. Germline lookup yields CDR1 LGHDT and CDR2 YNNKEL (reference sequence). CDR3 length equals 13 residues. The CDR3 region has the DNA TGTGCCAGCAGCCAGGGGGGGAATTCACCCCTCCACTTT. Amino acids: CASSQGGNSPLHF.

The rearrangement uses TRBV28 and TRBJ2-7; a weak D match, TRBD2 (6 bases). The CDR3 is made up of 14 amino acids. In germline, CDR1 is MDHEN, CDR2 SYDVKM. Trimming shortened V by 6 bases and J by 3 bases, and 15 bases separated the two germline ends. CDR3 in amino acids: CASRPGTPVYEQYF. DNA of the CDR3: TGTGCCAGCAGGCCCGGGACTCCCGTCTACGAGCAGTACTTC.

The chain has TRBV4-1 and TRBJ2-4; tentatively, D is TRBD2 (6 bases). Per germline, CDR1 MGHRA and CDR2 YSYEKL. V was cut by 6 bases and J by 1 base, with 19 bases left in between. CDR3 length equals 17 residues. The CDR3 DNA sequence: TGCGCCAGCAGAAAAACATGGGACTCAGGGGCCAAAAACATTCAGTACTTC. Translating it yields CASRKTWDSGAKNIQYF.

The chain combines TRBV5-8 with TRBJ1-1, with unresolved D. The CDR3 is 11 amino acids. V lost 0 bases to trimming and J lost 7 bases, with 4 bases between them. CDR1 and CDR2 from the germline V gene are SGHTS and YDEGEE. CDR3 coding DNA: TGTGCCAGCAGCTTGGTTGGTGAAGCTTTCTTT. It encodes CASSLVGEAFF.

This clone appeared once. The chain employs TRBV23-1 and TRBJ1-2; TRBD1 aligns across 8 bases. TRBV23-1 is reported as an ORF; its role is uncertain. V trimming: 9 bases; J trimming: 0 bases; junction bases outside the gene matches: 6. This CDR3 spans 14 amino acids. CDR3 bases: TGCGCCAGGAGCCGGACAGGGACTAACTATGGCTACACCTTC. Its translation is CARSRTGTNYGYTF.